The 2 T cell receptor beta chains below all came from one sample that was sequenced in a study of T cell responses to AZD1222 COVID-19 vaccine. The protocol was immunoSEQ multiplex PCR, while the TCRdb copy is restricted to in-frame clones and leaves out a portion. The sample lists 100,000 to 120,000 clones, 92% occurring once. Material: peripheral blood, obtained 28 days after the second AZD1222 dose. Every receptor here comes from an adult who received the AZD1222 COVID-19 vaccine.

The chain couples TRBV19 to TRBJ1-1, with D maybe TRBD1 (5 bases). This CDR3 has 14 amino acids. V was pared by 1 base and J by 5 bases, with 11 bases between. Germline CDR1 LNHDA, CDR2 SQIVND (reference sequence). The CDR3 spells CASSIGGVGTEAFF. The CDR3 DNA is TGTGCCAGTAGTATAGGGGGGGTAGGGACTGAAGCTTTCTTT.

The rearrangement links TRBV29-1 to TRBJ2-7, with 7 bases identical to TRBD1. J was trimmed by 3 bases and V by 7 bases; bases with no gene match: 12. From germline, CDR1 is SQVTM and CDR2 ANQGSEA. CDR3 size: 14 residues. The CDR3 bases are TGCAGCGCTGGAAACAGGGGCTCCCACTACGAGCAGTACTTC. Translating gives CSAGNRGSHYEQYF.